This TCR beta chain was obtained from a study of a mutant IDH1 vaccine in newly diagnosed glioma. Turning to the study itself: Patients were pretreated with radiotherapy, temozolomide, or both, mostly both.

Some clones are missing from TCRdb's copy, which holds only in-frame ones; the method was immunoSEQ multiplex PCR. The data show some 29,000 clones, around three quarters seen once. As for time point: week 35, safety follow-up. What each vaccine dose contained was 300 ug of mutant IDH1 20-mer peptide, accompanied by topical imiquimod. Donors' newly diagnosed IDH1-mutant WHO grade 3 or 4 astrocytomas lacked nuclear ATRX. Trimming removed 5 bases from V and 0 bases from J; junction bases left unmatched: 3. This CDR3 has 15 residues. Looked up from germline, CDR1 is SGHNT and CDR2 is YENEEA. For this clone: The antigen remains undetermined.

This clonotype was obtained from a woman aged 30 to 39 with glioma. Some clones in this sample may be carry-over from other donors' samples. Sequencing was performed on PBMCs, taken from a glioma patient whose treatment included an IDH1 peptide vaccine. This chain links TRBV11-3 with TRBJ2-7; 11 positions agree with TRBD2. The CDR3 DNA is TGTGCCAGCAGCCTGACTAGCGGGGCCTCCTACGAGCAGTACTTC. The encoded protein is CASSLTSGASYEQYF. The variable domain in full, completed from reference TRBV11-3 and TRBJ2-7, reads EAGVVQSPRYKIIEKKQPVAFWCNPISGHNTLYWYLQNLGQGPELLIRYENEEAVDDSQLPKDRFSAERLKGVDSTLKIQPAELGDSAVYLCASSLTSGASYEQYFGPGTRLTVT.